The T cell receptor beta chain described here comes from a study of shared clonotypes between healthy human individuals. About the research overall: In total, the donors were a couple of women and a few men aged 18 to 49. Notes on the study in general: The authors expected sequencing depth to affect clonotype sharing among donors. The study drew on few donors, limiting represented genetic and exposure-history diversity.

TCRdb's table, derived via immunoSEQ multiplex PCR, lists solely in-frame clones and lacks some. The sample lists 400,000 to 600,000 clones; roughly 77% were seen once. As regards this clone: No antigen is known for it.

Germline lookup yields CDR1 MDHEN and CDR2 SYDVKM. Trimming pared 2 bases from V and 5 bases from J, leaving 12 bases between. The CDR3 consists of 14 residues. The V gene is TRBV28, the J gene TRBJ1-2; no clear D. The clonotype comes from a woman aged 35 to 49 in good health. Some clones in this sample may be carry-over from other donors' samples. Material for sequencing was PBMCs. CDR3 loop: CASSLPAGPYGYTF. In DNA form, the CDR3 reads TGTGCCAGCAGTTTACCGGCAGGCCCATATGGCTACACCTTC.